The sequence of this T cell receptor beta chain was determined in a study of OX40 agonist ivuxolimab in advanced cancers. Method: immunoSEQ multiplex PCR; TCRdb's copy keeps in-frame clones and lacks some. Here the sample spans under 40,000 clones, approximately 87% being singletons. Trimming at V came to 2 bases and at J to 2 bases, leaving 3 bases not matched to a gene. Per germline, CDR1 MDHEN and CDR2 SYDVKM. This CDR3 is 14 amino acids long. The source was CD4+ or CD8+ T cells sorted from blood, collected in a trial of the OX40 agonist ivuxolimab. The chain links TRBV28 to TRBJ2-7; 7 positions agree with TRBD2. The sequence derives from an adult with an advanced solid tumor such as melanoma, head and neck, liver or kidney cancer. The CDR3 here is CASSLKRDPYEQYF. Written as DNA, the CDR3 is TGTGCCAGCAGTTTAAAGCGGGATCCCTACGAGCAGTACTTC.